This T cell receptor beta chain was profiled in a study of tumor and adjacent non-tumor tissue in lung cancer. Germline values: CDR1 DFQATT, CDR2 SNEGSKA (reference sequence). This CDR3 comprises 14 residues. RNA was extracted from bulk tissue without any cell sorting. Newly diagnosed lung cancer patients had thoracic surgery in China, August–late 2014, without prior chemotherapy. A modified ARM-PCR protocol with three rounds of nested PCR amplified TCRbeta. From the multiplex PCR reads, TCRdb called clonotypes with MiXCR, one entry per CDR3 protein. Among 100,000 to 150,000 distinct CDR3 sequences, 66% were seen once, and the ten largest hold 13%. A word on this clonotype: A read error may be the cause here, since a much bigger clone is one base away.

The J gene is TRBJ1-6, the V gene TRBV20-1; no reliable D call. Sequencing input: lung tumor tissue. This TCR was sampled from a man under 40 with non-small cell lung cancer. CDR3 nucleotide sequence: TGCAGTACTAGAGATTTGACCGGCGACTCACCCCTCCACTTT. Translated: CSTRDLTGDSPLHF.